These 16 T cell receptor beta chains share one sample of origin, sequenced in a study of T cell changes during pregnancy in multiple sclerosis. Sequencing used immunoSEQ multiplex PCR; TCRdb keeps in-frame clones, though not all of them. This table holds 15,000 to 20,000 clones, around 90% found once. This material consisted of CD8+ T cells from peripheral blood mononuclear cells, taken after pregnancy. The origin of the receptors is a female donor in good health, enrolled as a control in a pregnancy study.

V and J are TRBV5-6 and TRBJ1-3, with 8 bases identical to TRBD1. Trimming cost V 2 bases and J 4 bases; bases outside gene matches: 11. The CDR3 is 17 residues long. The V gene's germline CDR1 is SGHDT and CDR2 YYEEEE. CDR3 bases: TGTGCCAGCAGCTTAGCCCAGGGGGCTGCGCCCGGAAACACCATATATTTT. This codes for CASSLAQGAAPGNTIYF.

Concerning this clone: Other DNA sequences in the same sample also yield this CDR3. This chain joins TRBV19 and TRBJ1-1; D might be TRBD1 (5 bases). V shed 3 bases and J shed 1 base, with 6 bases lying between them. The length of the CDR3 is 13 residues. Germline lookup yields CDR1 LNHDA and CDR2 SQIVND (reference sequence). CDR3 loop: CASSIGQNTEAFF. CDR3 nucleotides: TGTGCCAGTAGTATCGGACAGAACACTGAAGCTTTCTTT.

The chain uses TRBV27 and TRBJ1-5, with D maybe TRBD1 (6 bases). This CDR3 has 14 residues. Per germline, CDR1 MNHEY and CDR2 SMNVEV (reference sequence). Trimming shortened V by 2 bases and J by 4 bases, and 9 bases separated the two germline ends. CDR3 DNA: TGTGCCAGCAGTTTAGTGACAGGTAATCAGCCCCAGCATTTT. Translated, it gives CASSLVTGNQPQHF.

This sequence joins TRBV5-5 and TRBJ2-7, with 7 bases that match TRBD2. The CDR3 contains 20 residues. Germline CDR1 SGHKS, CDR2 YYEKEE (reference sequence). The V gene end was trimmed by 1 base and the J gene end by 1 base; junction bases not matched to a gene: 20. The DNA for the CDR3 is TGTGCCAGCAGCTTGAGCCCCCCTGTGGCGGGAGTTCCCTTTTCCTACGAGCAGTACTTC. This sequence encodes CASSLSPPVAGVPFSYEQYF.

In this sample, this clone turned up a few times. The V gene is TRBV6-4, the J gene TRBJ2-2; 10 positions match TRBD2. CDR1 and CDR2 from the germline V gene are MRHNA and SNTAGT. The CDR3 is 15 residues long. With V trimmed by 6 bases and J by 6 bases, 7 bases remained unmatched. CDR3 DNA: TGTGCCAGCAGACAGGGGACTAGCGACGCCGGGGAGCTGTTTTTT. It translates to CASRQGTSDAGELFF.

The CDR3 spells CASSSHTGGIANEKLFF. The CDR3 nucleotides are TGTGCCAGCAGCTCACATACAGGGGGCATTGCTAATGAAAAACTGTTTTTT. The V gene is TRBV11-2, the J gene TRBJ1-4, with 9 bases identical to TRBD1. Germline V gene sequence: CDR1 SGHAT, CDR2 FQNNGV. The V gene end was trimmed by 4 bases and the J gene end by 3 bases; junction bases not matched to a gene: 9. This CDR3 contains 17 residues.

The chain is built from TRBV19 and TRBJ2-7; TRBD2 might be the D (5 bases). The germline gives CDR1 LNHDA, CDR2 SQIVND (reference sequence). The CDR3 spans 13 residues. The V gene lost 3 bases and the J gene lost 3 bases, with 9 bases spanning the gap. CDR3 region: CASSMDWSYEQYF. The CDR3 DNA is TGTGCCAGTAGTATGGACTGGAGCTACGAGCAGTACTTC.

This sequence joins TRBV7-3 and TRBJ1-6, with D possibly TRBD1 on 5 matching bases. Per the germline V gene, CDR1 is SGHTA and CDR2 is FQGTGA. The CDR3 is 15 residues long. V was cut by 1 base and J by 9 bases, with 13 bases left in between. The CDR3 region has the DNA TGTGCCAGCAGCTTAAAGGGGCCTCCCGGTTCACCCCTCCACTTT. Its translation is CASSLKGPPGSPLHF.

This chain connects TRBV7-8 to TRBJ1-6; perhaps TRBD1 as D (5 bases). The ends were cut back, 8 bases at V and 7 bases at J, with 12 bases in the middle. Germline loops: CDR1 SGHVS, CDR2 FQNEAQ. CDR3 length equals 13 residues. The DNA for the CDR3 is TGTGCCAGCGGACGGGGGGAGAATTCACCCCTCCACTTT. It specifies CASGRGENSPLHF.

The chain is built from TRBV13 and TRBJ1-2; 7 bases map to TRBD1. With V trimmed by 5 bases and J by 2 bases, 8 bases remained unmatched. The CDR3 totals 15 residues. Germline V lookup: CDR1 PRHDT, CDR2 FYEKMQ (reference sequence). The DNA of the CDR3 is TGTGCCAGCAGCCCCGGACTGGGACAGAACTATGGCTACACCTTC. This encodes CASSPGLGQNYGYTF.

This clone was detected a few times. The chain has TRBV6-1 and TRBJ2-7; D is unclear. The CDR3 consists of 15 residues. The germline V gene has CDR1 MNHNS and CDR2 SASEGT. V gave up 0 bases and J gave up 0 bases, with 9 bases separating them. The CDR3 bases are TGTGCCAGCAGTGAAGCGGTGACTTCCTCCTACGAGCAGTACTTC. Encoded protein: CASSEAVTSSYEQYF.

The table lists this clone with a count of one. The chain recombines TRBV30 with TRBJ2-5; TRBD2 agrees at 8 bases. The CDR3 length is 14 residues. V was clipped by 1 base and J by 4 bases; unmatched bases: 5. Germline loops: CDR1 GTSNPN, CDR2 SVGIG (reference sequence). In DNA, the CDR3 is TGTGCCTGGAGTGGGGAGACTAGCGTAGAGACCCAGTACTTC. Its protein is CAWSGETSVETQYF.

The gene calls are TRBV7-9 and TRBJ2-5; perhaps TRBD1 as D (5 bases). The CDR3 runs 12 residues. Trimming pared 5 bases from V and 7 bases from J, leaving 11 bases between. Germline CDR1 and CDR2: SEHNR and FQNEAQ (reference sequence). The CDR3 nucleotides are TGTGCCAGCAGCGGGGCTTCTGGGACCCAGTACTTC. Its protein product is CASSGASGTQYF.

This chain links TRBV19 with TRBJ1-1; D not certain. From germline, CDR1 is LNHDA and CDR2 SQIVND (reference sequence). This CDR3 is built from 13 residues. Trimming left V 1 base short and J 0 bases short, with 3 bases between. This CDR3 reads CASSIVLNTEAFF. Written as DNA, the CDR3 is TGTGCCAGTAGTATAGTATTGAACACTGAAGCTTTCTTT.

CDR3 protein: CASSLAEAGDTDTQYF. DNA for the CDR3: TGCGCCAGCAGCTTGGCCGAGGCGGGAGACACAGATACGCAGTATTTT. The rearrangement uses TRBV5-1 and TRBJ2-3; TRBD2 aligns across 7 bases. The CDR3 consists of 16 residues. The ends lost 0 bases at V and 2 bases at J; junction bases unmatched: 6. Germline V lookup: CDR1 SGHRS, CDR2 YFSETQ.

CDR3 residues: CASSNSYEQFF. The CDR3 DNA is TGTGCCAGCAGTAACTCATATGAGCAGTTCTTC. The J gene is TRBJ2-1, the V gene TRBV27; D is uncertain. The CDR3 loop spans 11 amino acids. V lost 5 bases to trimming and J lost 8 bases, with 7 bases between them. Germline lookup yields CDR1 MNHEY and CDR2 SMNVEV (reference sequence).